The 9 T cell receptor beta chains listed next were all sequenced from one sample in a study of blood T cell repertoires in COVID-19. Libraries were prepared by immunoSEQ multiplex PCR; TCRdb keeps only in-frame clonotypes and omits some of them. The sample has around 150,000 clones; around 76% are singletons. Sequencing was performed on peripheral blood. The receptor set was obtained from a man aged 55-75 years with acute or convalescent COVID-19.

This clone has just one count. The chain joins TRBV28 to TRBJ2-5, with TRBD1 matching 9 bases. J was trimmed by 4 bases and V by 6 bases; bases with no gene match: 9. Germline CDR1 MDHEN, CDR2 SYDVKM. The CDR3 covers 15 residues. The CDR3 DNA sequence: TGTGCCAGCAGCCGGGACAGGGTGCGGGGAGAGACCCAGTACTTC. Translating gives CASSRDRVRGETQYF.

V gene TRBV9 combines with J gene TRBJ1-4; D might be TRBD1 (6 bases). The CDR3 is 16 residues long. Trimming shortened V by 3 bases and J by 5 bases, and 17 bases separated the two germline ends. Germline loops: CDR1 SGDLS, CDR2 YYNGEE. The CDR3 here is CASSAGGAPTNEKLFF. The CDR3, as DNA: TGTGCCAGCAGCGCGGGGGGGGCGCCGACCAATGAAAAACTGTTTTTT.

The CDR3 DNA reads TGTGCTAGTGGTTCCTCAGGACAGGCCGCAGATACGCAGTATTTT. It is translated as CASGSSGQAADTQYF. The chain links TRBV12-5 to TRBJ2-3, with 7 positions matching TRBD1. The CDR3 has 15 amino acids. V shed 4 bases and J 4 bases; nucleotides not matched to a gene: 8. From germline, CDR1 is LGHNT and CDR2 FRNRAP.

This clone has ten or more counts. The chain couples TRBV19 to TRBJ1-5; D perhaps matches TRBD1 (5 bases). Trimming stripped 0 bases from V and 3 bases from J, with 9 bases between. The CDR3 has 15 residues. Germline-derived CDR1 and CDR2 are LNHDA and SQIVND (reference sequence). The CDR3 DNA reads as TGTGCCAGTAGTATAGAAAACAGGCTCAATCAGCCCCAGCATTTT. This gives the protein CASSIENRLNQPQHF.

This clone appeared a single time. The chain combines TRBV30 with TRBJ2-4; a possible D gene is TRBD2 (7 bases). The germline gives CDR1 GTSNPN, CDR2 SVGIG (reference sequence). The CDR3 extends over 14 amino acids. Between the trimmed V and J ends, which lost 5 bases and 9 bases, there was a span of 20 bases. DNA of the CDR3: TGTGCCTGGGAAATGGGACACTCGGGAGGCATTCAGTACTTC. Protein sequence: CAWEMGHSGGIQYF.

The CDR3 loop is CASSLKPGRGDQPQHF. The DNA of the CDR3 is TGTGCCAGCAGCTTAAAACCGGGCAGGGGCGATCAGCCCCAGCATTTT. The chain uses TRBV7-8 and TRBJ1-5, with TRBD1 as a possible D gene (6 bases). Germline V gene data show CDR1 as SGHVS and CDR2 as FQNEAQ. V lost 2 bases and J 5 bases, leaving 16 bases between the germline ends. This CDR3 contains 16 residues.

The chain carries TRBV5-1 and TRBJ1-4; possibly TRBD1 for D (5 bases). The V end lost 0 bases, the J end lost 6 bases, and 9 bases lay between the germline ends. CDR3 size: 14 residues. Germline lookup yields CDR1 SGHRS and CDR2 YFSETQ. DNA for the CDR3: TGCGCCAGCAGCTTGGGTTGGGGGGATGAAAAACTGTTTTTT. Translated, it gives CASSLGWGDEKLFF.

The V gene is TRBV6-1, the J gene TRBJ1-2; possible D gene TRBD1, 6 bases. This CDR3 has 14 amino acids. CDR1 and CDR2 from the germline V gene are MNHNS and SASEGT. V was clipped by 2 bases and J by 2 bases, with 9 bases between them. In DNA, the CDR3 is TGTGCCAGCAGTGAACCCACAGGGAACTATGGCTACACCTTC. It specifies CASSEPTGNYGYTF.

This chain connects TRBV6-6 to TRBJ2-2, with 8 bases identical to TRBD1. The J segment lost 5 bases and the V segment lost 2 bases, leaving 4 bases of the junction unmatched. CDR1 is MNHNY and CDR2 is SVGAGI in the germline V gene (reference sequence). The CDR3 is 15 amino acids. CDR3 DNA sequence: TGTGCCAGCAGTTACGGACAGGGCGGAACCGGGGAGCTGTTTTTT. It specifies CASSYGQGGTGELFF.